This TCR beta chain was identified during a study of blood T cell repertoires in COVID-19. About the research overall: The origin of the acute and convalescent COVID-19 samples was the United States, Italy and Spain. T cells, B-cell-depleted T cells, or PBMCs supplied cDNA or gDNA.

The V segment lost 5 bases and the J segment 1 base; nucleotides outside the gene matches: 9. Germline-derived CDR1 and CDR2 are LNHNV and YYDKDF (reference sequence). The CDR3 runs to 16 residues. Per the original data handling: Quantification of nucleated cells was approximated via reference gene primer amplification. Sequenced by immunoSEQ multiplex PCR; TCRdb stores in-frame clones only, minus some. The DNA gave D and trimming, while V, J and clone size come from that table. Among some 120,000 clones listed, 65% to 90% were seen once. The chain carries TRBV15 and TRBJ2-5, with TRBD2 matching over 8 bases. This clonotype originated in a woman older than 75 with acute or convalescent COVID-19. The sequencing sample was made of peripheral blood. CDR3 in DNA: TGTGCCACCAGCGTCGGGACTAGTCATCCCCAAGAGACCCAGTACTTC. Amino acids: CATSVGTSHPQETQYF.